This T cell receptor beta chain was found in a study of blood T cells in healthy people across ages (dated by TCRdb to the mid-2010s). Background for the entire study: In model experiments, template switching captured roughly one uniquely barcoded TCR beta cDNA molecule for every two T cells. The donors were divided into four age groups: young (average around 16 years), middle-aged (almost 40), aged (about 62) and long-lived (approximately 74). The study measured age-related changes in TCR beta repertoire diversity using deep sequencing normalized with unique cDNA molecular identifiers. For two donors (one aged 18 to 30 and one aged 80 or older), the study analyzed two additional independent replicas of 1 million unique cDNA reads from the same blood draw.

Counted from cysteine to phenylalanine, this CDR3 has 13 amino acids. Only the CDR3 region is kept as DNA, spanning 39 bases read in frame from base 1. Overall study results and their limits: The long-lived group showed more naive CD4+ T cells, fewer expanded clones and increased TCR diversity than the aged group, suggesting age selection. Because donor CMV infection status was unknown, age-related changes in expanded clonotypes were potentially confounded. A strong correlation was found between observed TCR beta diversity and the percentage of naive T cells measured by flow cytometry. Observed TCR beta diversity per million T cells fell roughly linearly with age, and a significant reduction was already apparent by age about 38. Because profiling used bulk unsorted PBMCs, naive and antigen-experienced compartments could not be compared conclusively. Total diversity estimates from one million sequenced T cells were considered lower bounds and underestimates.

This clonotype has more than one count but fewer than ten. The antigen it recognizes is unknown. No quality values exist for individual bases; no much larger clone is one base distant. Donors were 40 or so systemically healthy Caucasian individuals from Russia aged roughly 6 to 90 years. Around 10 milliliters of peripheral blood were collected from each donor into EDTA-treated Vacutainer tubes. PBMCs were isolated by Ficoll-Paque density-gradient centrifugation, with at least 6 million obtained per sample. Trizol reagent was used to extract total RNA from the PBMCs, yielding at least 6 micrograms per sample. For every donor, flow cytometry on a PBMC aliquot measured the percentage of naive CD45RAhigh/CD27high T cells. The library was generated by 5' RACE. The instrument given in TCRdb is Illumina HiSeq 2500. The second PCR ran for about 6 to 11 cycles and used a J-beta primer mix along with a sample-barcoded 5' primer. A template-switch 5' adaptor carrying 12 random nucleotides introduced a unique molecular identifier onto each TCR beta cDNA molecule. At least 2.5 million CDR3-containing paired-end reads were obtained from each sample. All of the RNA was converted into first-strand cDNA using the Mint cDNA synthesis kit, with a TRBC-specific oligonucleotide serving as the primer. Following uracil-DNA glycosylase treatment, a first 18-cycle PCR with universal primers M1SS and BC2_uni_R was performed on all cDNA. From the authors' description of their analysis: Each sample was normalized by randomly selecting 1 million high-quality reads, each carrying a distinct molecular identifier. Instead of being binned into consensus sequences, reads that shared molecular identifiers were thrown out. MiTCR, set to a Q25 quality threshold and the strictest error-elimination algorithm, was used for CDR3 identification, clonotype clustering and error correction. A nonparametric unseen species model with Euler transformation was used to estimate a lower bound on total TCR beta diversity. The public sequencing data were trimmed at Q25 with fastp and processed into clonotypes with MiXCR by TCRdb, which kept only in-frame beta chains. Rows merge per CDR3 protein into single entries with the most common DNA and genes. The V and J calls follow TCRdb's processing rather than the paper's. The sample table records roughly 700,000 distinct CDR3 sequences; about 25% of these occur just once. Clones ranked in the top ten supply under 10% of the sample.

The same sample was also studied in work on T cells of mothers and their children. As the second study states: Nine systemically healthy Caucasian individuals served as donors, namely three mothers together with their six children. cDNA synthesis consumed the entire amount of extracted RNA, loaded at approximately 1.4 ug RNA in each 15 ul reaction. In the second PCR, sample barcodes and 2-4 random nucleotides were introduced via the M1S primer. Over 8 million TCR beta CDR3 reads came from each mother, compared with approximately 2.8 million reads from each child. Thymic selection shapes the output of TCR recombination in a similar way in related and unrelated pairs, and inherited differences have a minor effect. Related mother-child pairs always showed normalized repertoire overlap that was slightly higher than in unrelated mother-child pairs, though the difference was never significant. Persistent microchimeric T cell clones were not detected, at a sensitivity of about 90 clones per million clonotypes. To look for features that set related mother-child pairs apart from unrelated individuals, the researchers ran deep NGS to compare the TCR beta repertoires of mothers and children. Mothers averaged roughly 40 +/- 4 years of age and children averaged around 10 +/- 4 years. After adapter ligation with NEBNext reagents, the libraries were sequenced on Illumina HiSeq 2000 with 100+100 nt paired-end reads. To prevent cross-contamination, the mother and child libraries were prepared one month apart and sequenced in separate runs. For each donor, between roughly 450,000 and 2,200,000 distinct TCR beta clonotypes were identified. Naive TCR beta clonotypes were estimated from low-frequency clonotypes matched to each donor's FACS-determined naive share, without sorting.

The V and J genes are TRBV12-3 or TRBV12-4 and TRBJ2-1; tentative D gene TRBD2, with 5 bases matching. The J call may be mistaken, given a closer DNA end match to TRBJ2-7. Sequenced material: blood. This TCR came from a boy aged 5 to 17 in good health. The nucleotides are TGTGCCAGCAGCCTCGGGATCCCCTACGAGCAGTACTTC. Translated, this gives CASSLGIPYEQYF.